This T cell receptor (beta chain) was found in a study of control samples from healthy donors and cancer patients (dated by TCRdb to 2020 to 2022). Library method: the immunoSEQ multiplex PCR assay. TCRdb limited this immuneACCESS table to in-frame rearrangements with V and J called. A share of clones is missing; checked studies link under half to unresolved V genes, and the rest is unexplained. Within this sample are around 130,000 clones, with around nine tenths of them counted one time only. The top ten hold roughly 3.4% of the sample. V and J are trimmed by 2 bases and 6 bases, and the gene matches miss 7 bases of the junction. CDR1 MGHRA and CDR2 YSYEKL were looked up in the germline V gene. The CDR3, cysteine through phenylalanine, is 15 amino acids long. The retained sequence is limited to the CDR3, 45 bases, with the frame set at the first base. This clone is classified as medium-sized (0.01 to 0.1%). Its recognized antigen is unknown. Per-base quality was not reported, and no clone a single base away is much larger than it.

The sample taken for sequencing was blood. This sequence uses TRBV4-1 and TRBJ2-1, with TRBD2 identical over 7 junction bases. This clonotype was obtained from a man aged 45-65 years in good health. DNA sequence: TGCGCCAGCAGCCAATTCGTCGGACTAGTCAATGAGCAGTTCTTC. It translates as CASSQFVGLVNEQFF.